This is a list of T cell receptor beta chains from one sample in a study of spatial heterogeneity in lung cancer. Using its own MiXCR run on the 5' RACE reads, TCRdb lists one record per CDR3 protein. Of tens of thousands of distinct CDR3 sequences in the sample, roughly 6.5% are singletons; the top ten hold approximately 2.6%. Sequencing was performed on PBMCs, taken at surgery. These TCRs come from a female donor with early-stage non-small cell lung cancer. Both conserved end residues are trimmed from each CDR3. The order of the fields is J gene, V gene, CDR3 protein.

>TRBJ1-2|TRBV29-1
SVEGRVDGYT
>TRBJ2-7|TRBV11-3
ASSFSRQEQY
>TRBJ2-7|TRBV3-1
ASSLLATYEQY
>TRBJ2-3|TRBV13
ASSPVTDTQY
>TRBJ1-5|TRBV12-3/TRBV12-4
ASRQGRDNQPQH
>TRBJ2-1|TRBV6-2/TRBV6-3
ASSQSATGLNEQF
>TRBJ2-1|TRBV6-2/TRBV6-3
ASRRLNEQF
>TRBJ1-5|TRBV25-1
ASRGGRDQPQH
>TRBJ2-2|TRBV29-1
SVELAGAGELF
>TRBJ2-7|TRBV7-2
ASSPTGQEFYEQY
>TRBJ2-3|TRBV7-8
ASSSGWGGGDTQY
>TRBJ1-1|TRBV6-2/TRBV6-3
ASTQPQRGTEAF
>TRBJ1-5|TRBV19
ASSPAGGGQPQH
>TRBJ2-1|TRBV11-3
ASSPPESYNEQF
>TRBJ1-5|TRBV28
ASSFSPTGWLDQPQH
>TRBJ2-7|TRBV6-2/TRBV6-3
ASSLPRDTLYEQY
>TRBJ2-5|TRBV12-3/TRBV12-4
ASRPGQPQETQY
>TRBJ2-7|TRBV4-3
ASSQEIQYEIGGPTRYYEQY
>TRBJ2-6|TRBV20-1
SASLMGIGANVLT
>TRBJ2-3|TRBV4-2
ASSQEGWRVGTDTQY
>TRBJ1-3|TRBV12-3/TRBV12-4
ASSRQGSAGNTIY
>TRBJ2-7|TRBV20-1
SAKAGYEQY
>TRBJ1-1|TRBV5-7
ASSRDRANTEAF
>TRBJ2-5|TRBV3-1
ASSPRVAGGLQETQY
>TRBJ1-1|TRBV4-3
ASSQDKGVLGTEAF
>TRBJ1-1|TRBV5-1
ASSLVTGTEAF
>TRBJ2-1|TRBV7-3
ASSSRGGSSYNEQF
>TRBJ2-7|TRBV11-2
ASSPDRHWKQY
>TRBJ1-2|TRBV25-1
ASSPGMGGYT
>TRBJ2-7|TRBV7-2
ASSKDRGEQY
>TRBJ2-5|TRBV4-1
ASSQVGGWGPETQY
>TRBJ2-1|TRBV4-1
ASSQRAGMYNEQF
>TRBJ1-1|TRBV28
ATLDRAIEAF
>TRBJ2-2|TRBV28
ASRTDRSNTGELF
>TRBJ2-4|TRBV9
ASSVAPQGVENIQY
>TRBJ1-1|TRBV3-1
ASRGLTTEAF
>TRBJ2-2|TRBV13
ASSLGLNTGELF
>TRBJ2-3|TRBV5-1
ASSLRDGDTQY
>TRBJ2-3|TRBV20-1
SALAWADTDTQY
>TRBJ2-3|TRBV5-1
ASSSGTGGITETQY
>TRBJ2-2|TRBV15
ATSRDSTTDTGELF
>TRBJ2-7|TRBV20-1
SANRQSYEQY
>TRBJ2-3|TRBV29-1
SGAGGLSTDTQY
>TRBJ2-3|TRBV29-1
STNGASGGDTQY
>TRBJ1-1|TRBV4-1
ASSRTGGDTEAF
>TRBJ2-3|TRBV20-1
SAPPGSSGGADTQY
>TRBJ2-5|TRBV2
ATKQRAQETQY
>TRBJ1-1|TRBV11-2
ASSLYRNTEAF
>TRBJ2-1|TRBV5-1
ASSDWTSGPEQF
>TRBJ1-2|TRBV3-1
ASSGDRGYYGYT
>TRBJ1-4|TRBV3-1
ASSQGGTNEKLF
>TRBJ1-6|TRBV2
ASSGLGGGNSPLH
>TRBJ1-3|TRBV7-3
ASSPEAGRNTIY
>TRBJ2-3|TRBV29-1
SVALAGGSTDTQY
>TRBJ2-1|TRBV7-9
ASSLSVSSYNEQF